The sequence of this T cell receptor (beta chain) was determined in a study of shared clonotypes between healthy human individuals. Findings and limits, study-wide: Naive subsets, compared against memory subsets, generally had larger estimated richness values. The authors sampled blood alone, and tissue repertoires likely differ.

Germline CDR1 reads SNHLY; CDR2 reads FYNNEI. The V gene lost 7 bases and the J gene lost 2 bases, with 12 bases spanning the gap. There are 13 residues in the CDR3. As concerns this clone: Its target is not known.

As defined, naive CD8 cells were CD45RO-negative and positively selected for CCR7, with terminally differentiated effector memory CD45RA+ cells excluded. Caucasian adults residing in Nashville, Tennessee made up all the donors. Only in-frame clones appear in the TCRdb table, and some are missing; sequencing was by immunoSEQ multiplex PCR. The repertoire includes approximately 720,000 clones, 90% to 95% of them detected once, and 24% sits in the top ten. The chain couples TRBV2 to TRBJ2-7; D not resolved. The TCR was taken from a man aged 25-45 years in good health. The sample taken for sequencing was naive CD8+ T cells sorted from blood. The CDR3 DNA reads TGTGCCAGCAATATGGCGGAACCCTACGAGCAGTACTTC. Encoded protein: CASNMAEPYEQYF. Complete variable domain (other parts from reference TRBV2 and TRBJ2-7): EPEVTQTPSHQVTQMGQEVILRCVPISNHLYFYWYRQILGQKVEFLVSFYNNEISEKSEIFDDQFSVERPDGSNFTLKIRSTKLEDSAMYFCASNMAEPYEQYFGPGTRLTVT.